This TCR beta chain was sequenced in a study of technical replicates of blood from several donors. This clone occurred a few times. The V and J ends lost 2 bases and 6 bases, in that order; junction bases with no gene match: 6. The CDR3 is made up of 15 amino acids. Germline-derived CDR1 and CDR2 are MNHEY and SMNVEV (reference sequence). TCRdb keeps only in-frame clones here, not all; method: immunoSEQ multiplex PCR. Counted here are approximately 70,000 clones, 80% to 95% occurring once; the ten biggest clones make up 0.42%. The TCR was taken from a human donor in good health. The chain uses TRBV27 and TRBJ2-7; 11 bases are shared with TRBD1. Sequencing used T cells isolated from PBMCs. The CDR3 here is CASSLRGTGGAEQYF. The CDR3 region has the DNA TGTGCCAGCAGTTTACGTGGGACAGGGGGGGCCGAGCAGTACTTC.